The next 12 T cell receptor beta chains were all read from a single sample in a study of shared clonotypes between healthy human individuals. Sequencing was performed with immunoSEQ multiplex PCR; in TCRdb, only in-frame clones are kept and a portion is missing. The data show approximately 110,000 clones, around 71% seen once. Material for sequencing was memory CD8+ T cells sorted from blood. Sample subset: CD45RO+ cells pooled with CCR7-negative TemRA cells. The receptors shown here come from a woman aged 25-40 years in good health.

This rearrangement joins TRBV15 to TRBJ2-2, with 10 bases lining up with TRBD1. With V trimmed by 9 bases and J by 3 bases, 10 bases remained unmatched. From germline, CDR1 is LNHNV and CDR2 YYDKDF (reference sequence). CDR3 length equals 16 residues. The CDR3 spells CATDPGTGAHTGELFF. DNA of the CDR3: TGTGCCACAGATCCCGGGACAGGGGCGCACACCGGGGAGCTGTTTTTT.

This chain uses TRBV7-9 with TRBJ2-7, with 13 bases lining up with TRBD2. Per germline, CDR1 SEHNR and CDR2 FQNEAQ (reference sequence). The CDR3 has 16 residues. V trimming: 5 bases; J trimming: 7 bases; junction bases outside the gene matches: 11. The CDR3 bases are TGTGCCAGCAGCCAAGATCAACTAGCGGGAGGGCGGGAGCAGTACTTC. This sequence encodes CASSQDQLAGGREQYF.

The V gene is TRBV15, the J gene TRBJ2-7; D unclear. Germline CDR1 and CDR2: LNHNV and YYDKDF (reference sequence). V was clipped by 0 bases and J by 4 bases, with 10 bases between them. The CDR3 has 14 amino acids. CDR3 DNA sequence: TGTGCCACCAGCAGAGATCGGGCAGTGTACGAGCAGTACTTC. Encoded protein: CATSRDRAVYEQYF.

J is TRBJ2-7 and V is TRBV5-1; TRBD1 agrees at 8 bases. Germline CDR1 is SGHRS and CDR2 is YFSETQ. J gave up 6 bases and V 4 bases, and 6 bases lay outside the gene matches. CDR3 length: 13 residues. The DNA of the CDR3 is TGCGCCAGCAGCCCAGGACAGGGAGGCGAGCAGTACTTC. It encodes CASSPGQGGEQYF.

This rearrangement joins TRBV11-3 to TRBJ2-7, with TRBD1 identical over 8 bases. CDR3 length: 13 amino acids. V dropped 3 bases and J dropped 5; count of bases not matched to a gene: 3. Germline V CDR1 and CDR2: SGHNT, YENEEA. CDR3 in DNA: TGTGCCAGCAGCTTCGGGACAGGACACGAGCAGTACTTC. It specifies CASSFGTGHEQYF.

In this sample, this clone turned up many times. This CDR3 is also generated by other DNA sequences in the sample. The rearrangement uses TRBV7-8 and TRBJ1-1, with D perhaps matching TRBD1 (6 bases). The CDR3 runs 17 residues. The germline V gene has CDR1 SGHVS and CDR2 FQNEAQ. The V gene lost 1 base and the J gene lost 0 bases, with 15 bases spanning the gap. CDR3 protein: CASSLGQRGAMNTEAFF. CDR3 DNA sequence: TGTGCCAGCAGCTTAGGTCAAAGGGGGGCAATGAACACTGAAGCTTTCTTT.

This clone occurred once. J is TRBJ1-1 and V is TRBV10-3; D may be TRBD1 (6 bases). CDR3 length: 13 residues. Germline V CDR1 and CDR2: ENHRY, SYGVKD. Trimming cost V 3 bases and J 5 bases, with 10 bases left between them. In nucleotides, the CDR3 is TGTGCCATCAGTGACAGGGGAAAAACTGAAGCTTTCTTT. As protein: CAISDRGKTEAFF.

This clone was observed a few times. J is TRBJ2-1 and V is TRBV5-8, with D hard to call. The CDR3 consists of 12 residues. CDR1 and CDR2 from the germline V gene are SGHTS and YDEGEE. V shed 3 bases and J shed 6 bases, with 7 bases lying between them. Here the CDR3 reads CASSSPGNEQFF. DNA of the CDR3: TGTGCCAGCAGCTCACCAGGCAATGAGCAGTTCTTC.

The chain employs TRBV4-1 and TRBJ1-4; D call uncertain. V dropped 3 bases and J dropped 6 bases, with 17 bases sitting between them. The CDR3 runs to 16 residues. The V gene's germline CDR1 is MGHRA and CDR2 YSYEKL. CDR3 amino acids: CASSQQIREGYEKLFF. CDR3 coding DNA: TGCGCCAGCAGCCAGCAAATCAGAGAAGGCTATGAAAAACTGTTTTTT.

V and J are TRBV5-4 and TRBJ2-5; no reliable D call. The J call may be incorrect, as the DNA end agrees better with TRBJ2-7. This CDR3 region has 13 residues. Germline-derived CDR1 and CDR2 are SGHNT and YYREEE (reference sequence). CDR3 sequence (DNA): TGTGCCAGCAGCTGGGCAGACGACTACGAGCAGTACTTC. This sequence encodes CASSWADDYEQYF.

This sequence joins TRBV2 and TRBJ2-1; D is unclear. The CDR3 extends over 13 amino acids. Trimming took off 7 bases at V and 2 bases at J, with 9 bases between the two ends. Germline V lookup: CDR1 SNHLY, CDR2 FYNNEI. The CDR3 DNA sequence: TGTGCCAGCATGTCCTTACCCTACAATGAGCAGTTCTTC. This codes for CASMSLPYNEQFF. The whole variable domain, remainder taken from reference TRBV2 and TRBJ2-1, is EPEVTQTPSHQVTQMGQEVILRCVPISNHLYFYWYRQILGQKVEFLVSFYNNEISEKSEIFDDQFSVERPDGSNFTLKIRSTKLEDSAMYFCASMSLPYNEQFFGPGTRLTVL.

The chain is built from TRBV4-1 and TRBJ2-3; 7 bases align to TRBD2. CDR3 length: 17 amino acids. The trim removed 3 bases at V and 3 bases at J, leaving 12 bases unmatched. The germline V gene encodes CDR1 MGHRA and CDR2 YSYEKL. The CDR3 sequence: CASSHQFLAEDTDTQYF. Written as DNA, the CDR3 is TGCGCCAGCAGCCACCAATTCCTAGCGGAGGATACAGATACGCAGTATTTT.